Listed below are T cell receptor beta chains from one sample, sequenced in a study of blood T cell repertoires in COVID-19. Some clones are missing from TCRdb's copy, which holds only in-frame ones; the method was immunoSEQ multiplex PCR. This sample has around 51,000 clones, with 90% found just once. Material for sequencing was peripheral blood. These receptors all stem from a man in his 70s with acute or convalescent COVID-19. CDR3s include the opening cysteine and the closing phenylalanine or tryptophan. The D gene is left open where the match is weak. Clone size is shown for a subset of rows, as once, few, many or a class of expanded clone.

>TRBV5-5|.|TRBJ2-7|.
CASSLTGSLQYF
TGTGCCAGCAGCTTGACAGGGTCGTTGCAGTACTTC
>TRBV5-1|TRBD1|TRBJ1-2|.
CASSLGQGAGGYTF
TGCGCCAGCAGCTTAGGCCAGGGGGCTGGTGGCTACACCTTC
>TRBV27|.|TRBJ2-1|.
CASSLLGDEQFF
TGTGCCAGCAGTTTACTAGGGGATGAGCAGTTCTTC
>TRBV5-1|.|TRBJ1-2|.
CASSLNTDGYTF
TGCGCCAGCAGCTTGAACACAGATGGCTACACCTTC
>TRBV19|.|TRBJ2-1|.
CASSTHRNEQFF
TGTGCCAGTAGTACTCATCGGAATGAGCAGTTCTTC
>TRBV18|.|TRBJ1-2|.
CASSPRAGTDYGYTF
TGTGCCAGCTCACCACGGGCGGGAACAGACTATGGCTACACCTTC
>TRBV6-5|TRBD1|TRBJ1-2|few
CASTLGQGYGYTF
TGTGCCAGCACCCTGGGACAGGGGTATGGCTACACCTTC
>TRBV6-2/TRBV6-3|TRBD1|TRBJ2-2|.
CASSNQTGLIDTGELFF
TGTGCCAGCAGTAACCAGACAGGGTTGATTGACACCGGGGAGCTGTTTTTT
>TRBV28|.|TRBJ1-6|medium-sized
CASTGVGSPLHF
TGTGCCAGCACGGGTGTAGGATCACCCCTCCACTTT
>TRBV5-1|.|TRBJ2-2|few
CASSLQLTGELFF
TGCGCCAGCAGCTTGCAACTCACCGGGGAGCTGTTTTTT
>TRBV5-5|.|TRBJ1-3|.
CASSQIRDTGNTIYF
TGTGCCAGCAGCCAGATCCGGGACACTGGAAACACCATATATTTT
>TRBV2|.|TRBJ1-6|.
CASSERGSITPLHF
TGTGCCAGCAGTGAACGCGGGAGTATAACACCCCTCCACTTT
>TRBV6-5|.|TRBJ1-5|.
CASGRDQPQHF
TGTGCCAGCGGCAGGGATCAGCCCCAGCATTTT
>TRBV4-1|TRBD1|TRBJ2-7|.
CASSQRGGDRAYEQYF
TGCGCCAGCAGCCAACGAGGGGGGGACAGGGCCTACGAGCAGTACTTC
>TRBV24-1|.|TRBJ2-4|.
CATSDSATAGNIQYF
TGTGCCACCAGTGATTCGGCCACCGCGGGAAACATTCAGTACTTC
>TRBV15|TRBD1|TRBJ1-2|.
CATSIKPGQGYGYTF
TGTGCCACCAGCATCAAACCGGGACAGGGGTATGGCTACACCTTC
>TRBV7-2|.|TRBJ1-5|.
CASSPGLSNQPQHF
TGTGCCAGCAGCCCGGGTCTTAGCAATCAGCCCCAGCATTTT
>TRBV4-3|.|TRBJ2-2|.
CASSQDTNTGELFF
TGCGCCAGCAGCCAAGATACAAACACCGGGGAGCTGTTTTTT
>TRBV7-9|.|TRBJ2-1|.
CASSLGGIGWNEQFF
TGTGCCAGCAGCTTAGGGGGCATCGGGTGGAATGAGCAGTTCTTC
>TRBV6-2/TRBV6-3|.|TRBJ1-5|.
CASSYPQGKSRIGPTLQPQHF
TGTGCCAGCAGTTACCCCCAGGGTAAGTCACGTATCGGGCCCACGCTTCAGCCCCAGCATTTT
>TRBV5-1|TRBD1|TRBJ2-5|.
CASRPDRAETQYF
TGCGCCAGCAGGCCAGACAGGGCGGAGACCCAGTACTTC
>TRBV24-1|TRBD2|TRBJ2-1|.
CATSELTSGGRDEQFF
TGTGCCACCAGTGAACTGACTAGCGGGGGGAGGGATGAGCAGTTCTTC
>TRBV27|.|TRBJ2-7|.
CASRTDRGYEQYF
TGTGCCAGCAGAACCGACAGAGGCTACGAGCAGTACTTC
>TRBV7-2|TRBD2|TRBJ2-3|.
CASSLIAGAPTDTQYF
TGTGCCAGCAGCTTGATAGCGGGGGCCCCCACAGATACGCAGTATTTT
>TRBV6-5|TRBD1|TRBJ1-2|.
CASSYSGQEPNYGYTF
TGTGCCAGCAGTTACTCGGGACAGGAACCTAACTATGGCTACACCTTC
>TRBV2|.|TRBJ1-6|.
CASSERARSPLHF
TGTGCCAGCAGTGAGAGGGCGCGATCACCCCTCCACTTT
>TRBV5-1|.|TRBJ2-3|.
CASSPGSRPGTDTQYF
TGCGCCAGCAGCCCCGGATCGAGGCCGGGCACAGATACGCAGTATTTT
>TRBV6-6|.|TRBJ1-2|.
CASSFQGFLNYGYTF
TGTGCCAGCAGTTTTCAGGGGTTCCTTAACTATGGCTACACCTTC
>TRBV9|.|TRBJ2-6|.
CASSPPRGGANVLTF
TGTGCCAGCAGCCCCCCCCGGGGGGGGGCCAACGTCCTGACTTTC
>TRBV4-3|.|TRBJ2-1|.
CASSQEPGGINEQFF
TGCGCCAGCAGCCAAGAGCCCGGAGGGATCAATGAGCAGTTCTTC
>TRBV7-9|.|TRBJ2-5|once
CASSLVLGARETQYF
TGTGCCAGCAGCTTAGTTCTGGGGGCACGAGAGACCCAGTACTTC
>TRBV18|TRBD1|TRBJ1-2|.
CASSTPSGTGGGYTF
TGTGCCAGCTCCACACCATCCGGGACAGGGGGTGGCTACACCTTC
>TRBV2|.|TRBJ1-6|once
CASSGETEYNSPLHF
TGTGCCAGCAGTGGTGAGACGGAGTATAATTCACCCCTCCACTTT
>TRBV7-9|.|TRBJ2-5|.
CASRGSRETQYF
TGTGCCAGCAGGGGGAGCCGAGAGACCCAGTACTTC
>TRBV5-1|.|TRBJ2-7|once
CASSDQGRSYLYEQYF
TGCGCCAGCAGCGACCAGGGCAGGAGTTATCTGTACGAGCAGTACTTC
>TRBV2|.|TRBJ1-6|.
CASRQGIGSPLHF
TGTGCCAGCAGGCAGGGAATAGGTTCACCCCTCCACTTT
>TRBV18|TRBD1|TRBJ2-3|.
CASSPPTGVNADTQYF
TGTGCCAGCTCACCACCCACAGGGGTTAATGCAGATACGCAGTATTTT
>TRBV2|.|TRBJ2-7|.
CASGTQPFGGDISYEQYF
TGTGCCAGCGGGACCCAACCCTTTGGGGGGGACATCTCCTACGAGCAGTACTTC
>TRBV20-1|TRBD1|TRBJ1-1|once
CSARTGAEAFF
TGCAGTGCGCGGACAGGGGCTGAAGCTTTCTTT
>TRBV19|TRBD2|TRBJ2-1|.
CATGLAGGHNEQFF
TGTGCCACCGGACTAGCGGGGGGTCACAATGAGCAGTTCTTC
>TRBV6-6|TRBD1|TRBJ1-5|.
CASSYKTGSNQPQHF
TGTGCCAGCAGTTACAAGACAGGGTCCAATCAGCCCCAGCATTTT
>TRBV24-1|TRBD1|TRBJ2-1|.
CATSDKPGQGDLRYNEQFF
TGTGCCACCAGTGACAAACCGGGACAGGGCGACCTACGTTACAATGAGCAGTTCTTC
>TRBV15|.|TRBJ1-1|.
CATSEVGGAGEAFF
TGTGCCACCAGCGAAGTCGGGGGGGCGGGTGAAGCTTTCTTT
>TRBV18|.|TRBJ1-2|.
CASSPDTNYGYTF
TGTGCCAGCTCACCTGACACTAACTATGGCTACACCTTC
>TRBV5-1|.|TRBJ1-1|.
CASSTAGEYIEAFF
TGCGCCAGCAGCACCGCGGGGGAGTATATTGAAGCTTTCTTT
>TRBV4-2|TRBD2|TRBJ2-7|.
CASSQVREGYEQYF
TGTGCCAGCAGCCAAGTCAGGGAGGGATACGAGCAGTACTTC